Each of the 6 T cell receptor beta chains below was sequenced from the same sample in a study of naive and memory T cell subsets. Ligated cDNA underwent four rounds of PCR with nested alpha and beta constant region primers and SP2. TCRdb passed the 5' RACE reads through MiXCR, listing each CDR3 protein once. The sample lists tens of thousands of distinct CDR3 sequences; more than 7% were seen once. An oligonucleotide containing a UMI was ligated to the 3' end of TCR cDNA. These receptors all come from a male donor in good health.

Only a few counts were recorded for this clonotype. This rearrangement joins TRBV2 to TRBJ1-1; tentatively, D is TRBD1 (6 bases). Looked up from germline, CDR1 is SNHLY and CDR2 is FYNNEI. This CDR3 has 14 amino acids. Trimming removed 7 bases from V and 5 bases from J, with 17 bases in between. CDR3 sequence reads: CASIQSGGETEAFF. The CDR3 DNA reads TGTGCCAGCATTCAATCTGGGGGCGAAACTGAAGCTTTCTTT.

The V call is TRBV14, the J call TRBJ1-1; TRBD1 agrees at 7 bases. Unmatched junction bases numbered 9, after V lost 1 base and J lost 7 bases. Germline V lookup: CDR1 SGHDN, CDR2 FVKESK. This CDR3 spans 15 amino acids. The CDR3 nucleotides are TGTGCCAGCAGCCAAGTCCCACGACAGGGTGGTGAAGCTTTCTTT. Translating it yields CASSQVPRQGGEAFF.

The rearrangement links TRBV19 to TRBJ2-3, with D possibly being TRBD2 (5 bases). V shed 4 bases and J shed 1 base, with 6 bases lying between them. This CDR3 has 13 residues. The germline V gene has CDR1 LNHDA and CDR2 SQIVND (reference sequence). The CDR3 DNA reads TGTGCCAGTAGTACCGGGGGCACAGATACGCAGTATTTT. Translation gives CASSTGGTDTQYF. Full variable domain (rest looked up from reference TRBV19 and TRBJ2-3): DGGITQSPKYLFRKEGQNVTLSCEQNLNHDAMYWYRQDPGQGLRLIYYSQIVNDFQKGDIAEGYSVSREKKESFPLTVTSAQKNPTAFYLCASSTGGTDTQYFGPGTRLTVL.

This clonotype was found a few times. This chain connects TRBV5-1 to TRBJ2-1, with D unclear. Germline CDR1 is SGHRS and CDR2 is YFSETQ. V was trimmed by 5 bases and J by 10 bases, leaving 13 bases between them. The CDR3 is 12 amino acids. The CDR3 DNA is TGCGCCAGCAGTTCGGCGATTGAAGAGCAGTTCTTC. Its protein is CASSSAIEEQFF.

This clonotype was counted ten times or more. The chain carries TRBV27 and TRBJ2-7, with TRBD2 matching 9 bases. This CDR3 has 15 residues. Germline V gives CDR1 MNHEY, CDR2 SMNVEV (reference sequence). V trimming: 2 bases; J trimming: 5 bases; junction bases outside the gene matches: 7. The CDR3 nucleotides read TGTGCCAGCAGTTTAGAGGCTAGCGGGGTCAACGAGCAGTACTTC. Translating gives CASSLEASGVNEQYF.

On this clonotype itself: A clone one base away is much larger, so this may be a read error. This chain uses TRBV14 with TRBJ2-1; TRBD2 is a possible D gene (7 bases). CDR3 size: 17 residues. Germline V gene data show CDR1 as SGHDN and CDR2 as FVKESK. The CDR3 reads CASSREGGPSSYNKQFF. CDR3 DNA: TGTGCCAGCAGCCGTGAGGGGGGGCCCAGCTCCTACAATAAGCAGTTCTTC. Supplemented by reference TRBV14 and TRBJ2-1, the full variable domain reads EAGVTQFPSHSVIEKGQTVTLRCDPISGHDNLYWYRRVMGKEIKFLLHFVKESKQDESGMPNNRFLAERTGGTYSTLKVQPAELEDSGVYFCASSREGGPSSYNKQFFGPGTRLTVL.